These 4 T cell receptor beta chains share one sample of origin, sequenced in a study of T-cell memory formation after mild COVID-19. MiXCR was run by TCRdb on the 5' RACE reads, yielding one entry per CDR3 protein. This table has approximately 290,000 distinct CDR3 sequences, roughly 8% appearing once. Sequences were obtained from PBMCs or a T cell subset sorted from them (not recorded which). The receptors here all came from a man aged 18 to 30 who had mild COVID-19 (a few samples of this study predate the infection). Cell type and time point are not known.

This clonotype was found a few times. The V gene is TRBV7-9, the J gene TRBJ2-1, with D possibly being TRBD1 (6 bases). The germline V gene encodes CDR1 SEHNR and CDR2 FQNEAQ (reference sequence). This CDR3 is built from 15 residues. Trimming shortened V by 5 bases and J by 2 bases, and 13 bases separated the two germline ends. The CDR3 here is CASSHRVKPYNEQFF. The CDR3 region has the DNA TGTGCCAGCAGCCACAGGGTGAAACCCTACAATGAGCAGTTCTTC. The whole variable domain, remainder taken from reference TRBV7-9 and TRBJ2-1, is DTGVSQNPRHKITKRGQNVTFRCDPISEHNRLYWYRQTLGQGPEFLTYFQNEAQLEKSRLLSDRFSAERPKGSFSTLEIQRTEQGDSAMYLCASSHRVKPYNEQFFGPGTRLTVL.

This clonotype came up a few times. V gene TRBV20-1 combines with J gene TRBJ2-1; 7 positions agree with TRBD1. Germline V gene sequence: CDR1 DFQATT, CDR2 SNEGSKA (reference sequence). The CDR3 extends over 17 amino acids. Unmatched junction bases numbered 11, after V lost 0 bases and J lost 3 bases. CDR3 protein: CSARDRMSAGGYNEQFF. The CDR3 DNA reads TGCAGTGCTAGAGATCGAATGTCGGCAGGGGGCTACAATGAGCAGTTCTTC.

This clonotype has a count of ten or more. The chain has TRBV7-3 and TRBJ2-7, with D possibly being TRBD2 (6 bases). V shed 2 bases and J shed 2 bases, with 13 bases lying between them. The CDR3 covers 15 residues. The germline V gene has CDR1 SGHTA and CDR2 FQGTGA. The CDR3 DNA follows: TGTGCCAGCAGCTTACGGAGGGGCAGTGCCTACGAGCAGTACTTC. Translation: CASSLRRGSAYEQYF.

The genes are TRBV5-1 and TRBJ1-6, with D possibly matching TRBD1 (5 bases). The CDR3 is 15 amino acids. Germline V gene sequence: CDR1 SGHRS, CDR2 YFSETQ. V was pared by 0 bases and J by 6 bases, with 10 bases between. CDR3 sequence reads: CASSLADSVNSPLHF. The CDR3 DNA reads TGCGCCAGCAGCTTGGCTGACAGCGTTAATTCACCCCTCCACTTT.